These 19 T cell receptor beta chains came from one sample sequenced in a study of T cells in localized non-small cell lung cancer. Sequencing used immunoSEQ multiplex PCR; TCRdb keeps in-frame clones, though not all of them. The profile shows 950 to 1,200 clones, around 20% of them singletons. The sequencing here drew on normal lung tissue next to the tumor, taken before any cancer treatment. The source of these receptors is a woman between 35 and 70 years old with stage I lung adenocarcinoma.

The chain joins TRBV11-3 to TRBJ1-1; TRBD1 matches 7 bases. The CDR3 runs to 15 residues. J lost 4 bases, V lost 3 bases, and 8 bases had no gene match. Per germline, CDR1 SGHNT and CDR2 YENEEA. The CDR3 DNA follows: TGTGCCAGCAGCTTGAGTCCCAGGGGGAGCACTGAAGCTTTCTTT. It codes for CASSLSPRGSTEAFF.

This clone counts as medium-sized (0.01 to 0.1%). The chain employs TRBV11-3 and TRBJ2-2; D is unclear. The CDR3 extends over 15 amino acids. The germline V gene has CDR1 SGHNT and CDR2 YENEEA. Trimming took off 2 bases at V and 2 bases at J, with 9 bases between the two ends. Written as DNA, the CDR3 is TGTGCCAGCAGCTTATCCCGGACCAACACCGGGGAGCTGTTTTTT. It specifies CASSLSRTNTGELFF.

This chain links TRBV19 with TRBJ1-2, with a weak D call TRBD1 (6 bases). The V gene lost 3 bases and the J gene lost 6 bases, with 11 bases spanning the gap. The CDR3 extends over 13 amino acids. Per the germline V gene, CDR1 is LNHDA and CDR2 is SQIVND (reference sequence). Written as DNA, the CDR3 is TGTGCCAGTAGTATCTACTCAGGGGATGGCTACACCTTC. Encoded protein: CASSIYSGDGYTF.

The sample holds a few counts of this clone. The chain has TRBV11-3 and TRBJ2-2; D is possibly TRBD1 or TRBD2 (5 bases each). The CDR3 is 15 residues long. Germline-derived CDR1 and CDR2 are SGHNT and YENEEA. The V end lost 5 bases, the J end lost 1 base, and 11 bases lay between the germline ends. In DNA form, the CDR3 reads TGTGCCAGCAGCACCGGGACGCTGAACACCGGGGAGCTGTTTTTT. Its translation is CASSTGTLNTGELFF.

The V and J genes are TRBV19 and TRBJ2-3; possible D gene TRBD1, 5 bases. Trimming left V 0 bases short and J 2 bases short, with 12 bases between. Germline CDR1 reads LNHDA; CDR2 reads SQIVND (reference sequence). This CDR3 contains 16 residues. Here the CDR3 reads CASSIDLRGHTDTQYF. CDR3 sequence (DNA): TGTGCCAGTAGTATAGATCTTAGGGGCCACACAGATACGCAGTATTTT. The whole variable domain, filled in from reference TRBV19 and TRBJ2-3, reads DGGITQSPKYLFRKEGQNVTLSCEQNLNHDAMYWYRQDPGQGLRLIYYSQIVNDFQKGDIAEGYSVSREKKESFPLTVTSAQKNPTAFYLCASSIDLRGHTDTQYFGPGTRLTVL.

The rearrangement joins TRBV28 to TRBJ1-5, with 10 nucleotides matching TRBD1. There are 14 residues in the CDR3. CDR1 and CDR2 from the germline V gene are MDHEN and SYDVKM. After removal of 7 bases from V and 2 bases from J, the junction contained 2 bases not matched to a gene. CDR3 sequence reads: CASIGTGGNQPQHF. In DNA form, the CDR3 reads TGTGCCAGCATTGGGACAGGGGGCAATCAGCCCCAGCATTTT.

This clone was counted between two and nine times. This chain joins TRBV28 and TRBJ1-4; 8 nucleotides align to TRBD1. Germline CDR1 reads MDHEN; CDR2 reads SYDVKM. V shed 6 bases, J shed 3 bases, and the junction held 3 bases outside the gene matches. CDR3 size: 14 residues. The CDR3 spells CASRQGAANEKLFF. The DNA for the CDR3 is TGTGCCAGCAGGCAGGGGGCGGCTAATGAAAAACTGTTTTTT.

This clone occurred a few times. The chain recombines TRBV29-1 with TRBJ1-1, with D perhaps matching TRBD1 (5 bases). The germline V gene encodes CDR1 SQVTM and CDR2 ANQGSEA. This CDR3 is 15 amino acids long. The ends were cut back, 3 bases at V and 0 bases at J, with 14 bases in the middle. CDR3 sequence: CSVEGQGGMNTEAFF. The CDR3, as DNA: TGCAGCGTTGAGGGGCAGGGCGGGATGAACACTGAAGCTTTCTTT.

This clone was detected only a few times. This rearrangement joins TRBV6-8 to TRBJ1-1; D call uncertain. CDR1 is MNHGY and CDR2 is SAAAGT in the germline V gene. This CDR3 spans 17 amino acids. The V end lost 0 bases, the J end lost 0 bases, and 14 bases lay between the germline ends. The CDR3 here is CASSYSRERGMNTEAFF. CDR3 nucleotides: TGTGCCAGCAGTTACTCGAGAGAACGAGGTATGAACACTGAAGCTTTCTTT.

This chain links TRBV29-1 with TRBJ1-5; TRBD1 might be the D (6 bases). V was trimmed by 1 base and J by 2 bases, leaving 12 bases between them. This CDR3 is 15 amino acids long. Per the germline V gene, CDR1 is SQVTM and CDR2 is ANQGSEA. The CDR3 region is CSVEVGGGRNQPQHF. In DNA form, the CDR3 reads TGCAGCGTTGAAGTAGGGGGTGGGCGCAATCAGCCCCAGCATTTT.

In DNA, the CDR3 is TGTGCCAGCAGCCAGGAGGGACAGGGAGCGGCCAAAAACATTCAGTACTTC. It translates to CASSQEGQGAAKNIQYF. The V gene is TRBV14, the J gene TRBJ2-4; 9 bases map to TRBD1. The CDR3 extends over 17 amino acids. Germline V gives CDR1 SGHDN, CDR2 FVKESK. J was trimmed by 1 base and V by 3 bases; bases with no gene match: 7.

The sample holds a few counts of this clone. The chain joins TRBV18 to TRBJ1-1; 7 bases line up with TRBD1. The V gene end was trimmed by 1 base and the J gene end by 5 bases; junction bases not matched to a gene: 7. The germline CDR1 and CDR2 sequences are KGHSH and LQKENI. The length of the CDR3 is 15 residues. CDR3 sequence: CASSPLAGGGTEAFF. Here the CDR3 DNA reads TGTGCCAGCTCACCACTGGCAGGGGGAGGTACTGAAGCTTTCTTT.

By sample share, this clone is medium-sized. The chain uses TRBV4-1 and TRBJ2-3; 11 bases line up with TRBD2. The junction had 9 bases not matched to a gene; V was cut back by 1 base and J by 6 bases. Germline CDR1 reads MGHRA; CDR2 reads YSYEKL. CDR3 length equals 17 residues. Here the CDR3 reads CASSQVSGGAGVDTQYF. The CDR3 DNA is TGCGCCAGCAGCCAAGTTAGCGGGGGGGCAGGTGTGGATACGCAGTATTTT.

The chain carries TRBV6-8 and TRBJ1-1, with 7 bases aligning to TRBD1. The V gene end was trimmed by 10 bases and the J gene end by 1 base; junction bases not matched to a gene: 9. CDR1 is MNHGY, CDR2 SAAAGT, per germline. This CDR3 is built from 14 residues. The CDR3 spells CAITQTGRNTEAFF. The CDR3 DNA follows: TGTGCCATCACCCAGACAGGGCGGAACACTGAAGCTTTCTTT.

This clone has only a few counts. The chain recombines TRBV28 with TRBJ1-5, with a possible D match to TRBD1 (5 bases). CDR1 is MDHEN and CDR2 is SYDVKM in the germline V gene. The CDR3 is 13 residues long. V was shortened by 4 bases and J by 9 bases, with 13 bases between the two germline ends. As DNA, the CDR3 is TGTGCCAGCAGTTCCCCGACAGATTTGCCCCAGCATTTT. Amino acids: CASSSPTDLPQHF.

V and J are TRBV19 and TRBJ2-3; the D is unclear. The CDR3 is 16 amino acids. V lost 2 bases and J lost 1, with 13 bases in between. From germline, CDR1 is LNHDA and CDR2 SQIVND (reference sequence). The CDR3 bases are TGTGCCAGTAGTATAAAATCAGGCCCCCGCACAGATACGCAGTATTTT. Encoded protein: CASSIKSGPRTDTQYF.

CDR3 DNA: TGCGCCAGCAGCATCTTGACAGGGAGTGGCACCGGGGAGCTGTTTTTT. Amino acids: CASSILTGSGTGELFF. This sequence joins TRBV5-1 and TRBJ2-2, with 7 bases fitting TRBD1. The length of the CDR3 is 16 residues. CDR1 and CDR2 (germline): SGHRS, YFSETQ. V shed 4 bases, J shed 4 bases, and the junction held 10 bases outside the gene matches. The full variable domain, rest sourced from reference TRBV5-1 and TRBJ2-2, is KAGVTQTPRYLIKTRGQQVTLSCSPISGHRSVSWYQQTPGQGLQFLFEYFSETQRNKGNFPGRFSGRQFSNSRSEMNVSTLELGDSALYLCASSILTGSGTGELFFGEGSRLTVL.

CDR3 in DNA: TGTGCCAGCAGCGTAGAAGGTCAGGGTATAGCTTTCTTT. This encodes CASSVEGQGIAFF. The chain uses TRBV9 and TRBJ1-1; maybe TRBD1 (5 bases). CDR1 SGDLS and CDR2 YYNGEE come from the germline V gene. The CDR3 extends over 13 amino acids. The germline V and J ends were trimmed by 0 bases and 10 bases, with 13 bases remaining between them.

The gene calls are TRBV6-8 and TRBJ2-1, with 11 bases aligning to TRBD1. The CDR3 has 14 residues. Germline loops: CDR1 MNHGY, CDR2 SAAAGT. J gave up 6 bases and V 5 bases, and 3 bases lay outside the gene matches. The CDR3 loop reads CASSDGTGGNEQFF. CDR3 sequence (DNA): TGTGCCAGCAGTGACGGGACAGGGGGCAATGAGCAGTTCTTC.